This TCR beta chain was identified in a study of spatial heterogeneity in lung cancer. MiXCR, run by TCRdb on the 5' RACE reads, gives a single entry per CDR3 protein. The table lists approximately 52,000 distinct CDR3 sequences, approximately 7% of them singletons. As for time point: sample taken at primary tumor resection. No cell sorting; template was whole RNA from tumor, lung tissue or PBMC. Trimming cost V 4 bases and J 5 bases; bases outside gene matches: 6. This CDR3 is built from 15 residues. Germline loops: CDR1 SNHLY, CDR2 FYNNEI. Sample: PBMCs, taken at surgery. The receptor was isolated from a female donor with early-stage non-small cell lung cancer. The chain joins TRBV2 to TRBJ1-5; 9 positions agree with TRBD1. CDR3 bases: TGTGCCAGCAGTGCGGACAGGGGTGGGCATCAGCCCCAGCATTTT. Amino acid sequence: CASSADRGGHQPQHF.